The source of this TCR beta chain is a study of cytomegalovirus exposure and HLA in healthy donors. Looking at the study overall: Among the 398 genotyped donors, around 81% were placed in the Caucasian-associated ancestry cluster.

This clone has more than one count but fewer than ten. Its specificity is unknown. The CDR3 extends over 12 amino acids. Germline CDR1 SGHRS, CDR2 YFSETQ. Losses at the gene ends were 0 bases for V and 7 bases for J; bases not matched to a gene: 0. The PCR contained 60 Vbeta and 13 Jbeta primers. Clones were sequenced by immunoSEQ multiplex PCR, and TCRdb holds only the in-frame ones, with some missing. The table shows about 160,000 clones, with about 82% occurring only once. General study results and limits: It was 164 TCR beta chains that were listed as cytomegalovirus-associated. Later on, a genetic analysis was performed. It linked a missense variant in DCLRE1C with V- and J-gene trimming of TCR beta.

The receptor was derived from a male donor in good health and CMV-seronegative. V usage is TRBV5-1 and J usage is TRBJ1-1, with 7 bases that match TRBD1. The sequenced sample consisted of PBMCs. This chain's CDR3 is CASSLDRGEAFF. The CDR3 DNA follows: TGCGCCAGCAGCTTGGACAGGGGTGAAGCTTTCTTT.